A single sample is the source of the 11 T cell receptor beta chains below, sequenced in a study of blood T cell repertoires in COVID-19. TCRdb's copy holds only in-frame clones and misses some; the assay was immunoSEQ multiplex PCR. The sample consists of approximately 180,000 clones, about 91% of them appearing once. The specimen sequenced was PBMCs or T cells enriched from blood (not recorded which). Every receptor here comes from a woman aged 35 to 49 with acute COVID-19.

The rearrangement uses TRBV4-2 and TRBJ1-1; D not certain. The CDR3 length is 14 residues. Germline CDR1 is LGHNA and CDR2 is YNFKEQ. Trimming removed 1 base from V and 1 base from J, with 7 bases in between. The CDR3 sequence: CASSQAGGNTEAFF. The CDR3 bases are TGTGCCAGCAGCCAAGCGGGAGGGAACACTGAAGCTTTCTTT.

The CDR3, as DNA: TGTGCCAGCAGTTTAACAGGGAAGACTGGAAACACCATATATTTT. Its protein product is CASSLTGKTGNTIYF. The chain couples TRBV6-5 to TRBJ1-3; a weak D match, TRBD1 (6 bases). From germline, CDR1 is MNHEY and CDR2 SVGAGI. This CDR3 has 15 residues. The V end lost 4 bases, the J end lost 2 bases, and 12 bases lay between the germline ends.

The count of this clone is one. The chain employs TRBV5-5 and TRBJ1-2, with D possibly being TRBD1 (6 bases). The length of the CDR3 is 17 residues. Trimming cost V 0 bases and J 6 bases, with 21 bases left between them. Germline CDR1 reads SGHKS; CDR2 reads YYEKEE (reference sequence). CDR3 nucleotides: TGTGCCAGCAGCTTGGACCCAGCCGGGACACCCATCGATGGCTACACCTTC. This sequence encodes CASSLDPAGTPIDGYTF.

The V call is TRBV18, the J call TRBJ1-4; 8 bases map to TRBD1. The CDR3 length is 16 residues. CDR1 KGHSH and CDR2 LQKENI come from the germline V gene. J was trimmed by 3 bases and V by 3 bases; bases with no gene match: 6. DNA for the CDR3: TGTGCCAGCTCACCCCTGGACAGGGTTTCTAATGAAAAACTGTTTTTT. Translated: CASSPLDRVSNEKLFF.

V usage is TRBV5-1 and J usage is TRBJ2-3, with TRBD1 identical over 10 bases. CDR1 is SGHRS and CDR2 is YFSETQ in the germline V gene. The CDR3 is 15 residues long. After removal of 2 bases from V and 3 bases from J, the junction contained 3 bases not matched to a gene. Written as DNA, the CDR3 is TGCGCCAGCAGCTTCCGGGACAGGGGAACAGATACGCAGTATTTT. This translates into CASSFRDRGTDTQYF.

The rearrangement links TRBV27 to TRBJ1-4; a possible D gene is TRBD1 (6 bases). Trimming removed 5 bases at V and 8 bases at J, with 24 bases between. CDR1 MNHEY and CDR2 SMNVEV come from the germline V gene (reference sequence). This CDR3 contains 17 residues. In DNA form, the CDR3 reads TGTGCCAGCAGTCCGACTTCCTGGACAGCGGCGACGGAAAAACTGTTTTTT. Translating gives CASSPTSWTAATEKLFF.

The chain joins TRBV5-1 to TRBJ2-6; D gene uncertain. Germline loops: CDR1 SGHRS, CDR2 YFSETQ. Trimming shortened V by 3 bases and J by 2 bases, and 3 bases separated the two germline ends. The CDR3 has 13 residues. CDR3 sequence reads: CASSSTGANVLTF. CDR3 coding DNA: TGCGCCAGCAGCTCCACTGGGGCCAACGTCCTGACTTTC.

V and J are TRBV2 and TRBJ1-1; tentatively, D is TRBD1 (5 bases). Germline V gene sequence: CDR1 SNHLY, CDR2 FYNNEI. The CDR3 length is 13 residues. V dropped 6 bases and J dropped 3 bases, with 11 bases sitting between them. The CDR3 here is CASRVGGDTEAFF. CDR3 in DNA: TGTGCCAGCAGGGTTGGGGGGGACACTGAAGCTTTCTTT.

The chain links TRBV15 to TRBJ2-7; a weak D match, TRBD1 (6 bases). V lost 11 bases, J lost 4 bases, and 15 bases lay in between. The germline V gene has CDR1 LNHNV and CDR2 YYDKDF (reference sequence). This CDR3 comprises 12 residues. CDR3 residues: CAHREFSYEQYF. The CDR3 DNA follows: TGTGCCCACAGGGAGTTTAGTTACGAGCAGTACTTC.

J is TRBJ1-5 and V is TRBV7-2; D remains ambiguous. The CDR3 spans 13 residues. V lost 1 base and J lost 7, with 8 bases in between. The V gene's germline CDR1 is SGHTA and CDR2 FQGNSA. CDR3 protein: CASSLGRVQPQHF. The DNA of the CDR3 is TGTGCCAGCAGCTTAGGGCGGGTACAGCCCCAGCATTTT.

This clone was observed once. This chain joins TRBV27 and TRBJ1-1, with 8 bases matching TRBD1. The V gene's germline CDR1 is MNHEY and CDR2 SMNVEV (reference sequence). There are 15 residues in the CDR3. V lost 4 bases to trimming and J lost 0 bases; unmatched junction nucleotides: 4. The CDR3 protein is CASSSWTGMNTEAFF. The CDR3 nucleotides are TGTGCCAGCAGTTCATGGACAGGGATGAACACTGAAGCTTTCTTT.